This entry lists 18 T cell receptor beta chains sequenced from one sample in a study of T cells in Graves' hyperthyroidism and ophthalmopathy. There were TCR beta CDR3 regions amplified from RNA transcripts. A set of HTBI primers served as the primers for a first-round RT-PCR of the TCR CDR3. TCRdb re-called the multiplex PCR reads through MiXCR, storing one row per CDR3 protein. This table has 700,000 or so distinct CDR3 sequences, roughly 15% appearing once. Sequenced sample: blood. Receptor source: a man between 18 and 35 years old with Graves' hyperthyroidism.

This clonotype was seen a handful of times. The chain is built from TRBV5-6 and TRBJ1-5, with 9 bases aligning to TRBD1. Germline CDR1 and CDR2: SGHDT and YYEEEE. V was clipped by 0 bases and J by 9 bases; unmatched bases: 10. The CDR3 has 16 amino acids. The CDR3: CASSLERQGGTRPQHF. The CDR3 DNA sequence: TGTGCCAGCAGCTTGGAGAGACAGGGGGGTACAAGGCCCCAGCATTTT.

The V call is TRBV5-1, the J call TRBJ2-1, with 8 bases that match TRBD2. The CDR3 loop spans 16 amino acids. CDR1 is SGHRS and CDR2 is YFSETQ in the germline V gene. Germline trimming cut 0 bases from V and 3 bases from J; bases unmatched to any gene: 5. The CDR3 protein is CASSLVDSGVYNEQFF. CDR3 nucleotide sequence: TGCGCCAGCAGCTTGGTGGATAGCGGGGTCTACAATGAGCAGTTCTTC.

The J gene is TRBJ2-2, the V gene TRBV29-1; D perhaps matches TRBD1 (6 bases). V lost 0 bases and J lost 3, with 11 bases in between. The CDR3 sequence is 15 residues long. In germline, CDR1 is SQVTM, CDR2 ANQGSEA. The DNA of the CDR3 is TGCAGCGTTGAAGAGGGGGACACACACACCGGGGAGCTGTTTTTT. It translates to CSVEEGDTHTGELFF.

The gene calls are TRBV19 and TRBJ2-5; D possibly matches TRBD1 or TRBD2 (5 bases each). Germline V gene sequence: CDR1 LNHDA, CDR2 SQIVND (reference sequence). The V gene lost 6 bases and the J gene lost 6 bases, with 23 bases spanning the gap. CDR3 length: 16 residues. CDR3 amino acids: CASSDRGPAMRQTQYF. The CDR3 coding sequence is TGTGCCAGTAGCGACCGGGGACCCGCAATGCGGCAGACCCAGTACTTC. Drawing the rest from reference TRBV19 and TRBJ2-5, the complete variable domain is DGGITQSPKYLFRKEGQNVTLSCEQNLNHDAMYWYRQDPGQGLRLIYYSQIVNDFQKGDIAEGYSVSREKKESFPLTVTSAQKNPTAFYLCASSDRGPAMRQTQYFGPGTRLLVL.

The sample holds a few counts of this clonotype. The chain uses TRBV19 and TRBJ1-2; D is unresolved. V lost 0 bases and J 8 bases, leaving 10 bases between the germline ends. CDR3 size: 13 residues. Germline CDR1 is LNHDA and CDR2 is SQIVND (reference sequence). CDR3 sequence: CASSIDPGMGYTF. The CDR3, as DNA: TGTGCCAGTAGTATAGATCCCGGGATGGGCTACACCTTC.

In its sample, this clonotype was seen many times. The chain recombines TRBV29-1 with TRBJ2-7, with D possibly matching TRBD1 (6 bases). In germline, CDR1 is SQVTM, CDR2 ANQGSEA. V was pared by 7 bases and J by 1 base, with 14 bases between. The CDR3 extends over 13 amino acids. CDR3 DNA: TGCAGCGCAGAGGGTGGGACATCCTACGAGCAGTACTTC. This translates into CSAEGGTSYEQYF.

With regard to this clonotype: Since a much larger clone is just one base distant, this may be a read error. The genes are TRBV6-2 or TRBV6-3 and TRBJ2-4, with 10 bases lining up with TRBD2. Germline lookup yields CDR1 MNHEY and CDR2 SVGEGT. This CDR3 region has 17 residues. The CDR3 spells CASSYSPAGGAGNIRYF. The CDR3 DNA reads TGTGCCAGCAGTTACTCCCCAGCGGGAGGGGCGGGGAACATTCGGTACTTC.

This chain joins TRBV19 and TRBJ2-1, with TRBD1 matching 9 bases. V lost 3 bases and J lost 4; bases outside the gene matches: 4. Germline-derived CDR1 and CDR2 are LNHDA and SQIVND (reference sequence). There are 15 residues in the CDR3. The DNA for the CDR3 is TGTGCCAGTAGTATTGGGGGGACAGGGTACAATGAGCAGTTCTTC. Translating gives CASSIGGTGYNEQFF.

The V call is TRBV7-6, the J call TRBJ2-7, with TRBD1 identical over 9 bases. J lost 6 bases, V lost 6 bases, and 9 bases had no gene match. The germline V gene encodes CDR1 SGHVS and CDR2 FNYEAQ. The CDR3 sequence is 14 residues long. As DNA, the CDR3 is TGTGCCAGCAGTAGACAGGGGGGAACAGGCGAGCAGTACTTC. It yields the protein CASSRQGGTGEQYF.

This clonotype came up many times. This rearrangement joins TRBV15 to TRBJ1-1; D might be TRBD1 (5 bases). Germline CDR1 LNHNV, CDR2 YYDKDF (reference sequence). This CDR3 is built from 15 residues. V was clipped by 3 bases and J by 4 bases, with 15 bases between them. CDR3: CATSSPIPGGTEAFF. CDR3 DNA: TGTGCCACCAGCAGTCCAATACCCGGGGGCACTGAAGCTTTCTTT.

This clonotype was observed at least ten times. The chain combines TRBV28 with TRBJ2-3; 7 positions agree with TRBD2. V shed 1 base and J 0 bases; nucleotides not matched to a gene: 13. Germline V lookup: CDR1 MDHEN, CDR2 SYDVKM. The CDR3 consists of 19 residues. In nucleotides, the CDR3 is TGTGCCAGCAGTTTATTGCTTGGTGCTAGCGGTCCTAGCACAGATACGCAGTATTTT. Its translation: CASSLLLGASGPSTDTQYF.

This clonotype has only a few counts. This chain connects TRBV28 to TRBJ1-2; D unresolved. The V end was cut by 3 bases, the J end by 7 bases, with 9 bases between. CDR1 is MDHEN, CDR2 SYDVKM, per germline. The CDR3 totals 12 residues. The CDR3 coding sequence is TGTGCCAGCAGTTTCGGAGGACGTGGCTACACCTTC. Protein: CASSFGGRGYTF.

Only a few counts were recorded for this clonotype. The chain couples TRBV6-6 to TRBJ2-5, with 15 bases lining up with TRBD2. The CDR3 runs to 16 residues. Germline V CDR1 and CDR2: MNHNY, SVGAGI (reference sequence). Trimming at V came to 2 bases and at J to 4 bases, leaving 2 bases not matched to a gene. This chain's CDR3 is CASSYGGLAGGETQYF. The CDR3 nucleotides are TGTGCCAGCAGTTACGGGGGACTAGCGGGAGGAGAGACCCAGTACTTC.

With respect to this clonotype: This clone may be a read error of a much larger clone one base away. The chain joins TRBV28 to TRBJ1-1; no clear D. There are 14 residues in the CDR3. Germline V lookup: CDR1 MDHEN, CDR2 SYDVKM. The CDR3 DNA reads TGTGCCGGCAGTATACCCAGGAGGAACACTGAAGCTTTCTTT. It yields the protein CAGSIPRRNTEAFF.

V usage is TRBV6-1 and J usage is TRBJ1-1; D might be TRBD1 (6 bases). CDR1 and CDR2 from the germline V gene are MNHNS and SASEGT. The ends were cut back, 7 bases at V and 3 bases at J, with 12 bases in the middle. The CDR3 is 13 residues long. The chain's CDR3 is CASTLTGYTEAFF. The DNA for the CDR3 is TGTGCCAGCACCCTGACAGGATACACTGAAGCTTTCTTT.

This clonotype was counted many times. The V gene is TRBV5-5, the J gene TRBJ1-1; D unresolved. The CDR3 totals 15 residues. Germline V gene data show CDR1 as SGHKS and CDR2 as YYEKEE (reference sequence). The germline V and J ends were trimmed by 0 bases and 4 bases, with 13 bases remaining between them. CDR3 region: CASSLAVASGTEAFF. CDR3 coding DNA: TGTGCCAGCAGCTTGGCGGTCGCCTCCGGCACTGAAGCTTTCTTT.

This clonotype was detected only a few times. This could be a read error, since a much larger clone is one nucleotide away. The CDR3 spells CASKWGTEAFF. CDR3 nucleotides: TGTGCCAGCAAGTGGGGCACTGAAGCTTTCTTT. The chain is built from TRBV25-1 and TRBJ1-1; D call uncertain. The ends were cut back, 7 bases at V and 4 bases at J, with 7 bases in the middle. The CDR3 is made up of 11 amino acids. The germline V gene has CDR1 MGHDK and CDR2 SYGVNS.

This clonotype was detected ten times or more. The chain uses TRBV6-2 or TRBV6-3 and TRBJ2-5; D is ambiguous. V was cut by 6 bases and J by 5 bases, with 7 bases left in between. CDR3 length: 11 residues. Germline V gene data show CDR1 as MNHEY and CDR2 as SVGEGT. CDR3 sequence (DNA): TGTGCCAGCAGAATCGGGGAGACCCAGTACTTC. This codes for CASRIGETQYF.